These T cell receptor beta chains were read from a single sample in a study of T-cell memory formation after mild COVID-19. MiXCR, run by TCRdb on the 5' RACE reads, gives a single entry per CDR3 protein. The data show about 280,000 distinct CDR3 sequences, around 8% seen once. Material for sequencing was PBMCs or a T cell subset sorted from them (not recorded which). The receptors derive from a man between 18 and 29 years old who had mild COVID-19 (a few samples of this study predate the infection). Cell type and time point are not known. CDR3s include the opening cysteine and the closing phenylalanine or tryptophan. The D gene is left open where the match is weak. The size field is filled for only some rows; it gives once, few, many or a size class.

many	TRBV20-1	NA	TRBJ2-1	TGCAGTGCTAGAGGGTCTCGGCAGGCCTACAATGAGCAGTTCTTC	CSARGSRQAYNEQFF
many	TRBV6-5	NA	TRBJ2-5	TGTGCCAGCAGTTACGGTGCGCCCGGGGCCCAGTACTTC	CASSYGAPGAQYF
few	TRBV20-1	NA	TRBJ1-6	TGCAGTGCTAGAGTAGGCCAGGGGTGGGGTACGTCCCTCCACTTT	CSARVGQGWGTSLHF
many	TRBV7-3	TRBD1	TRBJ2-2	TGTGCCAGCGGACGGTTCGGGAAACAGGGGGCAAAGAACACCGGGGAGCTGTTTTTT	CASGRFGKQGAKNTGELFF
few	TRBV25-1	TRBD1	TRBJ2-7	TGTGCCAGCAGTGAATCCCGACAGGGCGCTTACGAGCAGTACTTC	CASSESRQGAYEQYF
NA	TRBV7-9	NA	TRBJ2-7	TGTGCCAGCAGCTCATCCCGAAGAGATACTGGGTCTGAGCAGTACTTC	CASSSSRRDTGSEQYF
NA	TRBV5-1	TRBD1	TRBJ1-5	TGCGCCAGCAGCACCGGGACAGGTTCGAATCAGCCCCAGCATTTT	CASSTGTGSNQPQHF
NA	TRBV4-3	NA	TRBJ1-2	TGCGCCAGCAGCCAAGTCGGACTTTTTAATGGCTACACCTTC	CASSQVGLFNGYTF
few	TRBV30	NA	TRBJ1-6	TGTGCCTGGGCCCACCTCAGGGGAAGGATTTCACCCCTCCACTTT	CAWAHLRGRISPLHF
NA	TRBV7-9	NA	TRBJ1-1	TGTGCCAGCAGCTTTCTCGGAGAGAACACTGAAGCTTTCTTT	CASSFLGENTEAFF
few	TRBV12-3/TRBV12-4	NA	TRBJ1-5	TGTGCCAGCAGTCCCGGACCCGGCGGCAATCAGCCCCAGCATTTT	CASSPGPGGNQPQHF
few	TRBV6-1	NA	TRBJ1-5	TGTGCCAGCAGGGTTTTTGGGGTTGGGAATCAGCCCCAGCATTTT	CASRVFGVGNQPQHF
many	TRBV20-1	TRBD1	TRBJ2-1	TGCAGTGCTGGGACAGAGAGGACCTACAATGAGCAGTTCTTC	CSAGTERTYNEQFF
medium-sized	TRBV4-3	NA	TRBJ2-6	TGCGCCAGCAGCCAAGGGTCCAGCCCCTCTGGGGCCAACGTCCTGACTTTC	CASSQGSSPSGANVLTF
few	TRBV5-1	NA	TRBJ1-3	TGCGCCAGCAGCTTGGAGGCAGGCTCTGGAAACACCATATATTTT	CASSLEAGSGNTIYF
few	TRBV29-1	TRBD1	TRBJ1-4	TGCAGCGTTGAAACAGGGGACTCAACTAATGAAAAACTGTTTTTT	CSVETGDSTNEKLFF
NA	TRBV20-1	NA	TRBJ2-5	TGCAGTGCTTGGGTTTGGGAGACCCAGTACTTC	CSAWVWETQYF
NA	TRBV4-3	NA	TRBJ1-4	TGCGCCAGCAGCCAAGATTGGGGGGAAAAACTGTTTTTT	CASSQDWGEKLFF
NA	TRBV19	NA	TRBJ1-1	TGTGCCAGTACTCCACTCGGGGGCACTGAAGCTTTCTTT	CASTPLGGTEAFF
NA	TRBV3-1	NA	TRBJ1-1	TGTGCCAGCAGCCAATGGGGGACTGAAGCTTTCTTT	CASSQWGTEAFF
many	TRBV5-5	NA	TRBJ1-1	TGTGCCAGCAGCTTGGTTGGTGGGGAAGGGGCTTTCTTT	CASSLVGGEGAFF
NA	TRBV21-1	NA	TRBJ2-7	TGTGCCAGCAGCAAAAGTGGGTCAGGGGGGAACTACGAGCAGTACTTC	CASSKSGSGGNYEQYF
NA	TRBV12-3/TRBV12-4	TRBD2	TRBJ2-3	TGTGCCAGCAGTTTTTCCCTAGCGGGGTCCGTAGATACGCAGTATTTT	CASSFSLAGSVDTQYF
many	TRBV4-1	NA	TRBJ2-2	TGCGCCAGCCGCGAGGGGTCGGGCGCCGGGGAGCTGTTTTTT	CASREGSGAGELFF
few	TRBV18	NA	TRBJ1-1	TGTGCCAGCTCACCACATGAGAACACTGAAGCTTTCTTT	CASSPHENTEAFF
few	TRBV5-1	NA	TRBJ2-1	TGCGCCAGCAGCTTGGCAGATAGGCTACTCTACAATGAGCAGTTCTTC	CASSLADRLLYNEQFF
few	TRBV7-2	NA	TRBJ2-2	TGTGCCAGCAGCCCCTCTTTACGAGGCGGGGAGCTGTTTTTT	CASSPSLRGGELFF
many	TRBV7-8	TRBD1	TRBJ2-5	TGTGCCAGCGGACGGGACAGTGAGACCCAGTACTTC	CASGRDSETQYF
many	TRBV7-7	NA	TRBJ1-1	TGTGCTAGCAGCTCCCAGACAGGCACTGAAGCTTTCTTT	CASSSQTGTEAFF
few	TRBV20-1	NA	TRBJ2-5	TGCAGTGCTAGTCGGCCCCTCCGGGAGACCCAGTACTTC	CSASRPLRETQYF
NA	TRBV4-2	NA	TRBJ2-3	TGTGCCAGCAGCCCATGGGGTCGCGGGGAAAGATCTAGCACAGATACGCAGTATTTT	CASSPWGRGERSSTDTQYF
few	TRBV4-2	TRBD1	TRBJ2-7	TGTGCCAGCAGCCCCTTGGACAGGGGAGACGAGCAGTACTTC	CASSPLDRGDEQYF
NA	TRBV6-2/TRBV6-3	NA	TRBJ1-6	TGTGCCAGCAGTCCCCACCGGGACACCTACCGGGGTTCACCCCTCCACTTT	CASSPHRDTYRGSPLHF
NA	TRBV7-8	TRBD1	TRBJ2-3	TGTGCCAGCAGCCTACGGACAGGGCGAACGGATACGCAGTATTTT	CASSLRTGRTDTQYF
NA	TRBV28	NA	TRBJ1-6	TGTGCCAGCCGACAAAGCTCCTATAATTCACCCCTCCACTTT	CASRQSSYNSPLHF
NA	TRBV12-3/TRBV12-4	NA	TRBJ1-2	TGTGCCAGCAGTTCATACCAGGGGACTAACTATGGCTACACCTTC	CASSSYQGTNYGYTF
few	TRBV27	TRBD1	TRBJ1-1	TGTGCCAGCAGTTCGGGGGACAGTTTACGGAACACTGAAGCTTTCTTT	CASSSGDSLRNTEAFF
few	TRBV11-2	NA	TRBJ2-3	TGTGCCAGCAGCTTAGTACCGCTAAGAAGAGCAGATACGCAGTATTTT	CASSLVPLRRADTQYF
many	TRBV7-2	NA	TRBJ2-2	TGTGCCAGCAGCGCGGCTCAAGTCGGGGAGCTGTTTTTT	CASSAAQVGELFF
few	TRBV6-5	NA	TRBJ2-1	TGTGCCAGCAGTTCCGGGATTGGGAATGAGCAGTTCTTC	CASSSGIGNEQFF
NA	TRBV7-9	TRBD1	TRBJ1-1	TGTGCCAGCAGCCCGCAACAGGGGGAGAGTGAAGCTTTCTTT	CASSPQQGESEAFF
many	TRBV20-1	NA	TRBJ2-3	TGCAGTGCTACCCCAGCGGCCTCAGGTGCAGATACGCAGTATTTT	CSATPAASGADTQYF
few	TRBV5-1	NA	TRBJ2-2	TGCGCCAGCAGCTTGGGACTACAGGGCACCGGGGAGCTGTTTTTT	CASSLGLQGTGELFF
few	TRBV7-9	TRBD2	TRBJ2-7	TGTGCCAGCAGTCGAAGGACTAGCGGGGACTCCTACGAGCAGTACTTC	CASSRRTSGDSYEQYF